These T cell receptor beta chains were read from a single sample in a study of blood T cell repertoires in COVID-19. Sequencing was performed with immunoSEQ multiplex PCR; in TCRdb, only in-frame clones are kept and a portion is missing. This repertoire shows 130,000 to 150,000 clones, 84% found once; its top ten account for roughly 10%. The source material was peripheral blood. The source of these receptors is a man in his sixties with active or convalescent COVID-19. Both conserved end residues are part of each CDR3. D genes are given only for firm matches. Rows may omit the clone size; those that give it use once, few, many or a size class.

d_call: -
v_call: TRBV19
clone_size: -
j_call: TRBJ2-2
cdr3_aa: CASTSPRGYTGELFF
cdr3_nt: TGTGCCAGTACCTCACCACGGGGTTACACCGGGGAGCTGTTTTTT

d_call: TRBD2
v_call: TRBV5-1
clone_size: -
j_call: TRBJ2-1
cdr3_aa: CASSFLAGGEQFF
cdr3_nt: TGCGCCAGCAGCTTTTTAGCGGGGGGGGAGCAGTTCTTC

d_call: -
v_call: TRBV5-4
clone_size: -
j_call: TRBJ2-1
cdr3_aa: CASSLPGISYNEQFF
cdr3_nt: TGTGCCAGCAGCTTGCCCGGGATCTCCTACAATGAGCAGTTCTTC

d_call: TRBD2
v_call: TRBV9
clone_size: -
j_call: TRBJ2-5
cdr3_aa: CASSVAQGLAGAETQYF
cdr3_nt: TGTGCCAGCAGCGTAGCTCAGGGACTAGCGGGAGCGGAGACCCAGTACTTC

d_call: -
v_call: TRBV6-2/TRBV6-3
clone_size: -
j_call: TRBJ1-5
cdr3_aa: CASSLGASNQPQHF
cdr3_nt: TGTGCCAGCAGTTTGGGGGCCAGCAATCAGCCCCAGCATTTT

d_call: -
v_call: TRBV6-5
clone_size: few
j_call: TRBJ1-1
cdr3_aa: CASSYRRNTEAFF
cdr3_nt: TGTGCCAGCAGTTATAGGAGGAACACTGAAGCTTTCTTT

d_call: -
v_call: TRBV18
clone_size: -
j_call: TRBJ1-5
cdr3_aa: CASSPNGGGRQPQHF
cdr3_nt: TGTGCCAGCTCACCAAACGGGGGTGGACGTCAGCCCCAGCATTTT

d_call: TRBD2
v_call: TRBV27
clone_size: -
j_call: TRBJ2-1
cdr3_aa: CASSLSSGGANEQFF
cdr3_nt: TGTGCCAGCAGTTTATCTAGCGGGGGGGCCAATGAGCAGTTCTTC

d_call: TRBD1
v_call: TRBV9
clone_size: -
j_call: TRBJ1-2
cdr3_aa: CASSATGGYGYTF
cdr3_nt: TGTGCCAGCAGCGCCACAGGGGGCTATGGCTACACCTTC

d_call: -
v_call: TRBV24-1
clone_size: -
j_call: TRBJ2-3
cdr3_aa: CATTGWRAFLGTDTQYF
cdr3_nt: TGTGCCACCACTGGGTGGCGAGCGTTTTTGGGCACAGATACGCAGTATTTT

d_call: TRBD1
v_call: TRBV9
clone_size: -
j_call: TRBJ1-1
cdr3_aa: CASSVSATGGWGTEAFF
cdr3_nt: TGTGCCAGCAGCGTTAGCGCAACAGGGGGCTGGGGCACTGAAGCTTTCTTT

d_call: -
v_call: TRBV5-1
clone_size: -
j_call: TRBJ1-4
cdr3_aa: CASSISGATNEKLFF
cdr3_nt: TGCGCCAGCAGCATCTCGGGGGCAACTAATGAAAAACTGTTTTTT

d_call: TRBD1
v_call: TRBV6-2/TRBV6-3
clone_size: -
j_call: TRBJ1-2
cdr3_aa: CASSPLDRGPVYGYTF
cdr3_nt: TGTGCCAGCAGTCCCTTAGACAGGGGTCCTGTCTATGGCTACACCTTC

d_call: -
v_call: TRBV6-5
clone_size: few
j_call: TRBJ1-2
cdr3_aa: CASSSPGSVYGYTF
cdr3_nt: TGTGCCAGCAGCTCCCCAGGGTCAGTCTATGGCTACACCTTC

d_call: -
v_call: TRBV6-5
clone_size: -
j_call: TRBJ2-2
cdr3_aa: CASSYDISSNTGELFF
cdr3_nt: TGTGCCAGCAGTTACGACATATCTTCGAACACCGGGGAGCTGTTTTTT

d_call: -
v_call: TRBV4-3
clone_size: -
j_call: TRBJ1-5
cdr3_aa: CASSQDLSGLGNQPQHF
cdr3_nt: TGCGCCAGCAGCCAAGATCTAAGCGGTTTGGGGAATCAGCCCCAGCATTTT

d_call: -
v_call: TRBV19
clone_size: -
j_call: TRBJ1-1
cdr3_aa: CASSTPDTEAFF
cdr3_nt: TGTGCCAGTAGTACCCCTGACACTGAAGCTTTCTTT

d_call: -
v_call: TRBV6-6
clone_size: -
j_call: TRBJ2-1
cdr3_aa: CASRDSRGRWEQFF
cdr3_nt: TGTGCCAGCAGGGATTCCCGTGGGCGTTGGGAGCAGTTCTTC

d_call: -
v_call: TRBV20-1
clone_size: -
j_call: TRBJ1-5
cdr3_aa: CSASRDSNQPQHF
cdr3_nt: TGCAGTGCCAGTCGGGATAGCAATCAGCCCCAGCATTTT

d_call: TRBD2
v_call: TRBV3-1/TRBV3-2
clone_size: -
j_call: TRBJ2-1
cdr3_aa: CASSQVTGRGEQFF
cdr3_nt: TGTGCCAGCAGCCAAGTTACCGGGAGGGGTGAGCAGTTCTTC

d_call: -
v_call: TRBV18
clone_size: -
j_call: TRBJ1-1
cdr3_aa: CASSPPMGQTNTEAFF
cdr3_nt: TGTGCCAGCTCACCACCGATGGGGCAGACGAACACTGAAGCTTTCTTT

d_call: -
v_call: TRBV4-1
clone_size: once
j_call: TRBJ2-4
cdr3_aa: CASSQVYAGQNIQYF
cdr3_nt: TGCGCCAGCAGCCAAGTATACGCAGGGCAAAACATTCAGTACTTC

d_call: TRBD2
v_call: TRBV6-2/TRBV6-3
clone_size: -
j_call: TRBJ2-1
cdr3_aa: CASSLGLAVNEQFF
cdr3_nt: TGTGCCAGCAGTTTGGGACTAGCGGTCAATGAGCAGTTCTTC

d_call: TRBD1
v_call: TRBV28
clone_size: -
j_call: TRBJ1-1
cdr3_aa: CASRTRQGFVNTEAFF
cdr3_nt: TGTGCCAGCAGGACACGACAGGGGTTCGTGAACACTGAAGCTTTCTTT

d_call: -
v_call: TRBV2
clone_size: -
j_call: TRBJ1-5
cdr3_aa: CASSEDRVNQPQHF
cdr3_nt: TGTGCCAGCAGTGAAGACAGGGTAAATCAGCCCCAGCATTTT

d_call: -
v_call: TRBV7-9
clone_size: -
j_call: TRBJ1-1
cdr3_aa: CASSPREDTEAFF
cdr3_nt: TGTGCCAGCAGCCCCAGGGAAGACACTGAAGCTTTCTTT

d_call: -
v_call: TRBV7-8
clone_size: -
j_call: TRBJ1-5
cdr3_aa: CASSLLTDSNQPQHF
cdr3_nt: TGTGCCAGCAGCTTGTTGACAGATAGCAATCAGCCCCAGCATTTT

d_call: -
v_call: TRBV24-1
clone_size: -
j_call: TRBJ2-1
cdr3_aa: CATSDPRGAPYNEQFF
cdr3_nt: TGTGCCACCAGTGACCCCCGGGGGGCCCCCTACAATGAGCAGTTCTTC

d_call: -
v_call: TRBV3-1/TRBV3-2
clone_size: once
j_call: TRBJ2-2
cdr3_aa: CASTSSRATGELFF
cdr3_nt: TGTGCCAGCACCTCCTCCCGAGCGACCGGGGAGCTGTTTTTT

d_call: -
v_call: TRBV12-3/TRBV12-4
clone_size: -
j_call: TRBJ2-3
cdr3_aa: CASSLPYTDTQYF
cdr3_nt: TGTGCCAGCAGTTTACCGTATACAGATACGCAGTATTTT

d_call: -
v_call: TRBV28
clone_size: once
j_call: TRBJ1-5
cdr3_aa: CASSLGRTRNQPQHF
cdr3_nt: TGTGCCAGCAGCCTCGGACGTACTAGGAATCAGCCCCAGCATTTT

d_call: -
v_call: TRBV5-1
clone_size: -
j_call: TRBJ2-5
cdr3_aa: CASSLGPLGGQETQYF
cdr3_nt: TGCGCCAGCAGCTTGGGGCCTCTAGGGGGCCAAGAGACCCAGTACTTC

d_call: -
v_call: TRBV7-2
clone_size: once
j_call: TRBJ1-5
cdr3_aa: CASSLRSGGNQPQHF
cdr3_nt: TGTGCCAGCAGCTTAAGGTCAGGGGGCAATCAGCCCCAGCATTTT

d_call: TRBD2
v_call: TRBV19
clone_size: -
j_call: TRBJ2-7
cdr3_aa: CASSIAGREYEQYF
cdr3_nt: TGTGCCAGTAGTATAGCGGGGAGGGAGTACGAGCAGTACTTC

d_call: TRBD1
v_call: TRBV2
clone_size: -
j_call: TRBJ1-1
cdr3_aa: CAGSIQGTEAFF
cdr3_nt: TGTGCCGGATCGATACAGGGGACTGAAGCTTTCTTT

d_call: TRBD2
v_call: TRBV6-2/TRBV6-3
clone_size: -
j_call: TRBJ2-5
cdr3_aa: CASSYGAGDVSGTETQYF
cdr3_nt: TGTGCCAGCAGTTACGGCGCCGGCGATGTCAGCGGGACAGAGACCCAGTACTTC

d_call: -
v_call: TRBV15
clone_size: -
j_call: TRBJ1-2
cdr3_aa: CATSRGRGNYGYTF
cdr3_nt: TGTGCCACCAGCAGAGGGCGGGGAAACTATGGCTACACCTTC

d_call: -
v_call: TRBV5-1
clone_size: -
j_call: TRBJ1-4
cdr3_aa: CASSAANINEKLFF
cdr3_nt: TGCGCCAGCAGCGCGGCGAATATCAATGAAAAACTGTTTTTT

d_call: -
v_call: TRBV4-3
clone_size: once
j_call: TRBJ1-2
cdr3_aa: CASSQVLVEDSLLGYTF
cdr3_nt: TGCGCCAGCAGCCAAGTGCTGGTAGAGGACAGTCTCCTTGGCTACACCTTC

d_call: -
v_call: TRBV5-4
clone_size: -
j_call: TRBJ1-4
cdr3_aa: CASSLGDRDEKLFF
cdr3_nt: TGTGCCAGCAGCTTGGGAGACCGGGATGAAAAACTGTTTTTT

d_call: -
v_call: TRBV30
clone_size: -
j_call: TRBJ1-2
cdr3_aa: CAWRVQSNYGYTF
cdr3_nt: TGTGCCTGGAGGGTACAGAGTAACTATGGCTACACCTTC

d_call: -
v_call: TRBV12-3/TRBV12-4
clone_size: -
j_call: TRBJ1-1
cdr3_aa: CASSLAGGTEAFF
cdr3_nt: TGTGCCAGCAGTTTAGCGGGGGGCACTGAAGCTTTCTTT

d_call: -
v_call: TRBV12-3/TRBV12-4
clone_size: -
j_call: TRBJ2-1
cdr3_aa: CASSLIYEQFF
cdr3_nt: TGTGCCAGCAGTTTAATCTATGAGCAGTTCTTC

d_call: -
v_call: TRBV7-9
clone_size: once
j_call: TRBJ1-4
cdr3_aa: CASSLGRPEKLFF
cdr3_nt: TGTGCCAGCAGCTTAGGGCGGCCAGAAAAACTGTTTTTT

d_call: TRBD1
v_call: TRBV19
clone_size: few
j_call: TRBJ2-7
cdr3_aa: CASSIQDRGHEQYF
cdr3_nt: TGTGCCAGTAGTATTCAAGACAGGGGCCACGAGCAGTACTTC

d_call: -
v_call: TRBV11-2
clone_size: few
j_call: TRBJ2-3
cdr3_aa: CASSFSGQTQYF
cdr3_nt: TGTGCCAGCAGCTTTAGCGGTCAAACGCAGTATTTT

d_call: TRBD1
v_call: TRBV29-1
clone_size: -
j_call: TRBJ2-7
cdr3_aa: CSVGQGANPYEQYF
cdr3_nt: TGCAGCGTCGGACAGGGGGCCAACCCCTACGAGCAGTACTTC